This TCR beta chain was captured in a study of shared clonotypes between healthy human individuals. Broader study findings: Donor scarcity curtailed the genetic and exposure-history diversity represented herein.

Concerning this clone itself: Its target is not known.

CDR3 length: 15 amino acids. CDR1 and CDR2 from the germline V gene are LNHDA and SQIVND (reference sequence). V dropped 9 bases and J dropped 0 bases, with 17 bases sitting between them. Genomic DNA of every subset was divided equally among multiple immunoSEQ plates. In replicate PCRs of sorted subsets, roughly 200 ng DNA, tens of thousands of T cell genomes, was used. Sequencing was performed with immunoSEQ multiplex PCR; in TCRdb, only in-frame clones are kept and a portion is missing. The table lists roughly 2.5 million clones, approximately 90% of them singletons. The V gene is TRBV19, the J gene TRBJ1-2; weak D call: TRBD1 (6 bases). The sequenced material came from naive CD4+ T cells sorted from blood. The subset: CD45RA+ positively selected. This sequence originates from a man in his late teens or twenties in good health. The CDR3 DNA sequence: TGTGCCAGCTGCTCGGGGGACACATCTAACTATGGCTACACCTTC. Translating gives CASCSGDTSNYGYTF.